The 15 T cell receptor beta chains listed next were all sequenced from one sample in a study of monozygotic twins with inflammatory bowel disease. TCRdb re-called the 5' RACE reads; every CDR3 protein appears as one record, without DNA. The ten most abundant clones cover 1.5% to 2% of a sample with roughly 100,000 distinct CDR3 sequences. Sequencing input: blood. Receptors originate from a human donor with ulcerative colitis or Crohn's disease, or a healthy co-twin of an affected twin (not recorded which).

The J gene is TRBJ2-4, the V gene TRBV7-8; the D call from TCRdb, TRBD1, cannot be confirmed without DNA. There are 19 residues in the CDR3. Germline V gene sequence: CDR1 SGHVS, CDR2 FQNEAQ. CDR3 protein: CASSRRGTGGFIAKNMQYF.

This rearrangement joins TRBV18 to TRBJ2-7. This CDR3 region has 14 residues. Per the germline V gene, CDR1 is KGHSH and CDR2 is LQKENI. The CDR3 sequence: CASSPPSSFHEQYF.

The chain carries TRBV20-1 and TRBJ2-7; checking the TCRdb D call of TRBD1 is not possible without DNA. This CDR3 is built from 14 residues. CDR1 and CDR2 (germline): DFQATT, SNEGSKA (reference sequence). CDR3 protein: CSASPTGAVYEQYF.

The genes are TRBV7-2 and TRBJ2-7; the D call of TRBD1 rests on TCRdb alone, since no DNA is present to check it. The germline V gene encodes CDR1 SGHTA and CDR2 FQGNSA. The CDR3 has 17 residues. The CDR3 loop is CASSLGLGTVSSYEQYF.

V gene TRBV20-1 combines with J gene TRBJ2-7; TCRdb's D gene call, TRBD1, goes unchecked for lack of DNA. Germline lookup yields CDR1 DFQATT and CDR2 SNEGSKA (reference sequence). The CDR3 is made up of 11 amino acids. CDR3 sequence: CSGRRVHEQYF.

The chain carries TRBV6-5 and TRBJ2-5; TCRdb's D call, TRBD1, is unchecked because there is no DNA. CDR3 length: 18 amino acids. CDR1 and CDR2 from the germline V gene are MNHEY and SVGAGI. CDR3 loop: CASSYGLADREGQETQYF.

The chain recombines TRBV30 with TRBJ1-4. The CDR3 is 12 amino acids. The germline V gene encodes CDR1 GTSNPN and CDR2 SVGIG (reference sequence). CDR3 sequence reads: CASTVTNEKLFF.

CDR3 sequence: CASSPLAGGQFF. The rearrangement links TRBV4-2 to TRBJ2-1; checking the TCRdb D call of TRBD2 is not possible without DNA. Per germline, CDR1 LGHNA and CDR2 YNFKEQ. There are 12 residues in the CDR3.

The J gene is TRBJ1-5, the V gene TRBV19; TCRdb picks TRBD1, but there is no DNA to check that call. CDR3 length: 15 residues. Germline values: CDR1 LNHDA, CDR2 SQIVND (reference sequence). CDR3 protein: CASSTLRGSNQPQHF.

The CDR3 sequence: CASSRVNEAFF. The rearrangement links TRBV12-3 or TRBV12-4 to TRBJ1-1. CDR3 size: 11 residues.

The chain recombines TRBV18 with TRBJ2-7; TCRdb returns TRBD2, unconfirmable since there is no DNA. This CDR3 contains 15 residues. The germline CDR1 and CDR2 sequences are KGHSH and LQKENI. The CDR3 loop is CASSPRTSGAYEQYF.

The V gene is TRBV4-3, the J gene TRBJ2-7. The CDR3 length is 15 residues. In germline, CDR1 is LGHNA, CDR2 YSLEER. This chain's CDR3 is CASSQEDRGSYEQYF.

This chain's CDR3 is CSAREGQPYNEKLFF. V usage is TRBV20-1 and J usage is TRBJ1-4; the D call from TCRdb, TRBD1, cannot be confirmed without DNA. The CDR3 is 15 amino acids. Germline V gene sequence: CDR1 DFQATT, CDR2 SNEGSKA (reference sequence).

The rearrangement uses TRBV4-1 and TRBJ1-5; TCRdb reports TRBD1, a call that lacks DNA to check it against. Looked up from germline, CDR1 is MGHRA and CDR2 is YSYEKL. The CDR3 runs to 18 residues. The CDR3 region is CASSQKGGPSFSNQPQHF.

This chain uses TRBV7-2 with TRBJ2-1; TCRdb proposes TRBD1, but this gene call is untestable without DNA. The CDR3 loop spans 14 amino acids. The germline V gene has CDR1 SGHTA and CDR2 FQGNSA. CDR3: CASSPPPPLNEQFF.